This T cell receptor (beta chain) was identified in a study of blood T cells in healthy people across ages (dated by TCRdb to 2015 to 2017). In the study overall: Template switching captured roughly one uniquely barcoded TCR beta cDNA molecule per two T cells in model experiments. The study analyzed two additional independent replicas of 1 million unique cDNA reads from the same blood draw for two donors, one aged 18 to 29 and one aged 80 or older. Donors were grouped into four age groups: young (average approximately 15 years), middle-aged (less than 40), aged (roughly 67) and long-lived (approximately 81). The study measured age-related changes in TCR beta repertoire diversity using deep sequencing normalized with unique cDNA molecular identifiers. Donors of different ages were randomly distributed across sequencing lanes to avoid experimental bias.

The donors were roughly 39 Caucasian individuals from Russia, aged 6 to 90 years, who were systemically healthy. Each donor gave ten milliliters of peripheral blood, drawn into EDTA-treated Vacutainer tubes. Ficoll-Paque density-gradient centrifugation was used to isolate PBMCs, with at least 6 million obtained per sample. Total RNA was extracted from PBMCs with Trizol reagent, with at least 5 micrograms obtained per sample. The percentages of naive CD45RAhigh/CD27high T cells were determined by flow cytometry on a PBMC aliquot from every donor. A word on this clonotype: No cognate antigen has been identified for it. No base quality information exists; no much larger clone differs at one position.

Points the paper makes about the study in general: Compared with the aged group, the long-lived group had more naive CD4+ T cells, fewer expanded clones and increased TCR diversity, suggesting age selection. Estimates of total diversity from one million sequenced T cells were regarded as lower bounds and underestimates. Conclusive comparison of naive and antigen-experienced compartments was prevented by the profiling of bulk unsorted PBMCs. There was a strong correlation between observed TCR beta diversity and the percentage of naive T cells measured by flow cytometry. Donor CMV infection status was unknown, potentially confounding age-related changes in expanded clonotypes. As age increased, observed TCR beta diversity per million T cells dropped in a roughly linear way, and a significant reduction was already evident by age 40.

Via the germline V gene (reference sequence), CDR1 is DFQATT and CDR2 SNEGSKA. The cysteine opens and the phenylalanine closes a CDR3 of 19 amino acids. CDR3 DNA is the only sequence kept; it has 57 bases, read in frame from the first base. At the junction V is shortened by 2 bases and J by 4 bases; bases outside the gene matches: 19. Library preparation was by 5' RACE. Sequenced on an Illumina HiSeq 2500. A second roughly 6 to 11 cycle PCR used a sample-barcoded 5' primer and a J-beta primer mix. A unique molecular identifier was introduced onto each TCR beta cDNA molecule by a template-switch 5' adaptor carrying 12 random nucleotides. Each sample yielded at least 2.5 million CDR3-containing paired-end reads. The Mint cDNA synthesis kit, primed by a TRBC-specific oligonucleotide, was used to synthesize first-strand cDNA from all RNA. Following uracil-DNA glycosylase treatment, a first 18-cycle PCR with universal primers M1SS and BC2_uni_R was performed on all cDNA. As for how the authors treated the data: For normalization, 1 million high-quality reads were randomly selected from each sample, with every read carrying a distinct molecular identifier. Instead of being binned into consensus sequences, reads that shared molecular identifiers were thrown out. MiTCR, run with a Q25 quality threshold and the strictest error-elimination algorithm, handled CDR3 identification, clonotype clustering and error correction. A nonparametric unseen species model with Euler transformation was used to estimate a lower bound on total TCR beta diversity. TCRdb reprocessed the public reads (quality trimming at Q25 with fastp, clone calling with MiXCR) and kept in-frame beta chains. Records with the same CDR3 protein are collapsed into one entry carrying the most frequent genes and DNA. The V and J calls and clone size are TCRdb's, not the authors'. The sample table shows approximately 820,000 distinct CDR3 sequences, and more than 40% are seen once. The ten largest clones capture 15% to 25% of the sample.

The chain is made from TRBV20-1 and TRBJ1-4; 7 bases in the junction line up with TRBD1. This TCR was sampled from a man aged 55 to 70 in good health. Input material: blood. The nucleotide sequence is TGCAGTGCTAGAACAAGATCGAATGAACAGGGGCGGCTTAATGAAAAACTGTTTTTT. It specifies CSARTRSNEQGRLNEKLFF.